This T cell receptor beta chain was retrieved from a study of technical replicates of blood from several donors. Trimming took off 2 bases at V and 7 bases at J, with 8 bases between the two ends. There are 13 residues in the CDR3. From germline, CDR1 is SGHTA and CDR2 FQGNSA. The table came from immunoSEQ multiplex PCR; TCRdb's copy has only in-frame clones and leaves some out. This table has 75,000 to 90,000 clones, about 90% appearing once. The rearrangement joins TRBV7-2 to TRBJ1-4; no definite D call. The source is a human donor in good health. Sequences were obtained from T cells isolated from PBMCs. The CDR3 nucleotides read TGTGCCAGCAGCTTAAGAGTCCTTGAAAAACTGTTTTTT. This translates into CASSLRVLEKLFF.